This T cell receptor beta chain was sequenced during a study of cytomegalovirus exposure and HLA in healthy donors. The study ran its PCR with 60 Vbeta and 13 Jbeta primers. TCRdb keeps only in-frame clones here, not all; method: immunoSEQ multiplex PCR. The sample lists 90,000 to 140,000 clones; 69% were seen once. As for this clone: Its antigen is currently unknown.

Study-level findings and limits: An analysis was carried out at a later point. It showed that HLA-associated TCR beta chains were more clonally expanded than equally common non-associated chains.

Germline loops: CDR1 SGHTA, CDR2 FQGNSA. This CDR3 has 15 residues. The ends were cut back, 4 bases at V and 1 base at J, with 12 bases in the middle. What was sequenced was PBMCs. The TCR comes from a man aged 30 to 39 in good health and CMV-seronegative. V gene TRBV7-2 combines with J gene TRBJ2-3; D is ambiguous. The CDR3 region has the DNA TGTGCCAGCAGCTCTTCGGCTAGACGCACAGATACGCAGTATTTT. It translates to CASSSSARRTDTQYF.